Here is one T cell receptor beta chain with its context. The antigen is not known. Primers included in the PCR were 60 Vbeta and 13 Jbeta primers. Sequencing was performed with immunoSEQ multiplex PCR; in TCRdb, only in-frame clones are kept and a portion is missing. Of about 160,000 clones listed, approximately 85% are singletons. The CDR3 totals 14 residues. Germline CDR1 reads ENHRY; CDR2 reads SYGVKD. Trimming removed 10 bases from V and 2 bases from J, with 12 bases in between. The record originates from a study of cytomegalovirus exposure and HLA in healthy donors. On the study more broadly: Drawn from HLA-typed donors, some 80 million unique TCRs were held in an early data release.

Study results and limitations: The authors later found most CMV-associated TCR beta chains appeared HLA-restricted. The authors listed 164 TCR beta chains as cytomegalovirus-associated. An analysis that was carried out later associated 15,000 to 20,000 TCR beta sequences with HLA alleles at 0.05 false discovery rate.

Sequencing input: PBMCs. This sequence originates from a man aged 45 to 65 in good health and CMV-seropositive. This rearrangement joins TRBV10-3 to TRBJ2-6; D is possibly TRBD2 (5 bases). CDR3 region: CATYHGAGANVLTF. DNA for the CDR3: TGTGCCACTTATCACGGGGCTGGGGCCAACGTCCTGACTTTC.